This entry describes one TCR beta chain. A much larger clone is a single base away; this may be a read error. Arm-PCR of CDR3 regions and iRepertoire HTBI primers were the basis on which TCR beta libraries were built. TCRdb re-called the multiplex PCR reads through MiXCR, storing one row per CDR3 protein. This repertoire shows 200,000 to 250,000 distinct CDR3 sequences, roughly a fifth found once; its top ten account for 12%. These data are taken from a study of regulatory T cells in long-lasting Graves disease. Time point noted: newly diagnosed GD, antithyroid drugs for less than 3 months. Isolated PBMC RNA provided the starting material for the TCR library. Germline V gives CDR1 SEHNR, CDR2 FQNEAQ (reference sequence). This CDR3 is built from 16 residues. These data were likewise used in another study, on T cells in Graves' hyperthyroidism and ophthalmopathy.

This sequence was found in a woman in her twenties or thirties with Graves disease. The chain combines TRBV7-9 with TRBJ1-2; 8 bases agree with TRBD1. Sequencing was performed on peripheral blood mononuclear cells (PBMCs), taken at new diagnosis, from a patient treated with antithyroid drugs. The CDR3 region is CASSFSGSRESGGYAF. The DNA for the CDR3 is TGTGCCAGCAGCTTCTCCGGGAGTCGTGAGTCAGGGGGCTACGCCTTC.